Each of the 28 T cell receptor beta chains below was sequenced from the same sample in a study of blood T cell repertoires in COVID-19. Repertoires were generated with immunoSEQ multiplex PCR, while TCRdb's copy carries only in-frame clones and drops some. Of approximately 100,000 clones detected, about 89% appear once; the ten largest clones hold around 10%. Sequences were obtained from peripheral blood. The origin of the receptors is a man aged 50 or older with acute or convalescent COVID-19.

This clone has just one count. The rearrangement joins TRBV3-1 (or the pseudogene TRBV3-2) to TRBJ1-5; D uncertain. The CDR3 has 17 residues. In germline, CDR1 is LGHDT, CDR2 YNNKEL (reference sequence). V was shortened by 0 bases and J by 2 bases, with 14 bases between the two germline ends. CDR3 nucleotide sequence: TGTGCCAGCAGCCAAGATTTGTCCCCACGCGGCAATCAGCCCCAGCATTTT. Amino acids: CASSQDLSPRGNQPQHF.

The genes are TRBV19 and TRBJ2-3; TRBD2 might be the D (5 bases). From germline, CDR1 is LNHDA and CDR2 SQIVND (reference sequence). The ends were cut back, 6 bases at V and 5 bases at J, with 12 bases in the middle. CDR3 length: 13 amino acids. This CDR3 is CASRKVARDTQYF. The CDR3 DNA reads TGTGCCAGTAGAAAGGTAGCGAGAGATACGCAGTATTTT. Variable domain in full (rest from reference TRBV19 and TRBJ2-3): DGGITQSPKYLFRKEGQNVTLSCEQNLNHDAMYWYRQDPGQGLRLIYYSQIVNDFQKGDIAEGYSVSREKKESFPLTVTSAQKNPTAFYLCASRKVARDTQYFGPGTRLTVL.

This rearrangement joins TRBV24-1 to TRBJ2-5; 15 positions agree with TRBD2. This CDR3 has 16 amino acids. The V gene end was trimmed by 4 bases and the J gene end by 5 bases; junction bases not matched to a gene: 4. Germline CDR1 reads KGHDR; CDR2 reads SFDVKD. CDR3 sequence reads: CATSEGGTSGGETQYF. CDR3 coding DNA: TGTGCCACCAGTGAGGGTGGGACTAGCGGGGGGGAGACCCAGTACTTC.

The chain is built from TRBV2 and TRBJ2-3; 8 nucleotides align to TRBD1. V gave up 10 bases and J gave up 1 base; unmatched junction bases: 16. Looked up from germline, CDR1 is SNHLY and CDR2 is FYNNEI. CDR3 length: 17 residues. CDR3 region: CATVPPTSGQGTDTQYF. CDR3 bases: TGTGCCACTGTCCCCCCAACCTCGGGACAGGGCACAGATACGCAGTATTTT.

V usage is TRBV30 and J usage is TRBJ1-5; D might be TRBD1 (5 bases). V was cut by 4 bases and J by 6 bases, with 19 bases left in between. The CDR3 length is 15 residues. From germline, CDR1 is GTSNPN and CDR2 SVGIG (reference sequence). This CDR3 reads CAWTQGQSRRQPQHF. CDR3 DNA sequence: TGTGCCTGGACCCAGGGCCAGTCTAGGCGTCAGCCCCAGCATTTT.

The V and J genes are TRBV7-2 and TRBJ2-3, with 7 bases identical to TRBD1. This CDR3 region has 16 residues. In germline, CDR1 is SGHTA, CDR2 FQGNSA. V gave up 5 bases and J gave up 4 bases; unmatched junction bases: 12. The CDR3 DNA sequence: TGTGCCAGCAGCCCTGGCCGGGACAGAAGGGCAGATACGCAGTATTTT. Its translation: CASSPGRDRRADTQYF. Complete variable domain (other parts from reference TRBV7-2 and TRBJ2-3): GAGVSQSPSNKVTEKGKDVELRCDPISGHTALYWYRQSLGQGLEFLIYFQGNSAPDKSGLPSDRFSAERTGGSVSTLTIQRTQQEDSAVYLCASSPGRDRRADTQYFGPGTRLTVL.

This rearrangement joins TRBV2 to TRBJ2-1; 8 nucleotides line up with TRBD1. Germline V gives CDR1 SNHLY, CDR2 FYNNEI. CDR3 size: 15 residues. V lost 6 bases and J lost 1; bases outside the gene matches: 5. CDR3 DNA: TGTGCCAGCAGCGAAACAGGGGGGTCCTACAATGAGCAGTTCTTC. Its translation is CASSETGGSYNEQFF.

V is TRBV7-8 and J is TRBJ2-1; TRBD2 might be the D (6 bases). The CDR3 contains 15 residues. Germline-derived CDR1 and CDR2 are SGHVS and FQNEAQ. The V and J ends lost 1 base and 5 bases respectively, with 12 bases between them. This CDR3 reads CASSLELAPNNEQFF. The CDR3 bases are TGTGCCAGCAGCTTAGAGCTAGCGCCCAACAATGAGCAGTTCTTC.

This sequence joins TRBV5-1 and TRBJ2-3, with 8 bases lining up with TRBD1. The CDR3 contains 16 residues. Germline-derived CDR1 and CDR2 are SGHRS and YFSETQ. With 2 bases clipped from V and 5 bases from J, the junction kept 10 bases outside the gene matches. CDR3 nucleotides: TGCGCCAGCAGCTTACCTTCCGGACAGGGTCAAGATACGCAGTATTTT. Encoded protein: CASSLPSGQGQDTQYF.

The chain links TRBV28 to TRBJ2-7; 8 bases align to TRBD1. The trim removed 5 bases at V and 1 base at J, leaving 7 bases unmatched. Germline V gene lookup returns CDR1 MDHEN and CDR2 SYDVKM. CDR3 length: 15 amino acids. The CDR3 here is CASSLKWTGSYEQYF. CDR3 in DNA: TGTGCCAGCAGTCTCAAGTGGACAGGGTCCTACGAGCAGTACTTC.

The CDR3 loop is CASIERENSPLHF. The CDR3, as DNA: TGTGCCAGCATTGAGAGGGAAAATTCACCCCTCCACTTT. The chain joins TRBV2 to TRBJ1-6; no clear D. Germline V gene data show CDR1 as SNHLY and CDR2 as FYNNEI. This CDR3 spans 13 amino acids. V lost 7 bases and J 7 bases, leaving 11 bases between the germline ends.

The V call is TRBV30, the J call TRBJ2-7, with 7 bases that match TRBD1. Trimming removed 5 bases from V and 7 bases from J; junction bases left unmatched: 8. The CDR3 contains 12 residues. Germline values: CDR1 GTSNPN, CDR2 SVGIG (reference sequence). The CDR3 coding sequence is TGTGCCTGGGACAGGGATGGTATGGAGCAGTACTTC. Encoded protein: CAWDRDGMEQYF.

The CDR3 sequence: CASSAATGGIAGANVLTF. CDR3 coding DNA: TGTGCCAGCAGCGCCGCGACAGGGGGTATTGCTGGGGCCAACGTCCTGACTTTC. The gene calls are TRBV5-5 and TRBJ2-6; 9 positions match TRBD1. CDR1 and CDR2 (germline): SGHKS, YYEKEE (reference sequence). V gave up 4 bases and J gave up 2 bases; unmatched junction bases: 10. There are 18 residues in the CDR3.

This clone was observed a handful of times. The chain links TRBV6-5 to TRBJ1-1, with D possibly being TRBD1 (6 bases). The germline V gene encodes CDR1 MNHEY and CDR2 SVGAGI. The CDR3 consists of 13 residues. Trimming removed 8 bases from V and 1 base from J, with 11 bases in between. The CDR3 DNA sequence: TGTGCCAGCCGTCTACAGGGGAACACTGAAGCTTTCTTT. Translated: CASRLQGNTEAFF.

Here the CDR3 reads CASSLGRNTEAFF. CDR3 nucleotides: TGTGCCAGCAGCTTGGGTAGGAACACTGAAGCTTTCTTT. The chain carries TRBV5-6 and TRBJ1-1; no clear D. This CDR3 contains 13 residues. CDR1 is SGHDT, CDR2 YYEEEE, per germline. With 0 bases removed from V and 1 base from J, the gap between germline ends came to 4 bases. The variable domain in full, with the rest retrieved from reference TRBV5-6 and TRBJ1-1, is DAGVTQSPTHLIKTRGQQVTLRCSPKSGHDTVSWYQQALGQGPQFIFQYYEEEERQRGNFPDRFSGHQFPNYSSELNVNALLLGDSALYLCASSLGRNTEAFFGQGTRLTVV.

This clone was recorded a few times. The chain recombines TRBV7-9 with TRBJ1-6; D remains ambiguous. There are 16 residues in the CDR3. V dropped 5 bases and J dropped 4 bases, with 15 bases sitting between them. Germline CDR1 is SEHNR and CDR2 is FQNEAQ (reference sequence). CDR3 sequence: CASSAGSGFYNSPLHF. The CDR3 nucleotides read TGTGCCAGCAGCGCCGGTAGCGGCTTTTATAATTCACCCCTCCACTTT.

This clone was seen a single time. This rearrangement joins TRBV25-1 to TRBJ2-1; possible D gene TRBD1, 6 bases. The germline CDR1 and CDR2 sequences are MGHDK and SYGVNS. Trimming shortened V by 4 bases and J by 2 bases, and 15 bases separated the two germline ends. This CDR3 comprises 16 residues. The CDR3 loop is CASSGGYRVAYNEQFF. Here the CDR3 DNA reads TGTGCCAGCAGTGGAGGTTACAGGGTCGCCTACAATGAGCAGTTCTTC.

The chain carries TRBV7-3 and TRBJ2-2; tentatively, D is TRBD1 (6 bases). CDR3 size: 16 residues. V shed 5 bases and J shed 7 bases, with 20 bases lying between them. Germline CDR1 SGHTA, CDR2 FQGTGA. CDR3 coding DNA: TGTGCCAGCAGCAACCGGGGACAACATCGAGGCGGGGAGCTGTTTTTT. Translation gives CASSNRGQHRGGELFF. Full variable domain (missing parts from reference TRBV7-3 and TRBJ2-2): GAGVSQTPSNKVTEKGKYVELRCDPISGHTALYWYRQSLGQGPEFLIYFQGTGAADDSGLPNDRFFAVRPEGSVSTLKIQRTERGDSAVYLCASSNRGQHRGGELFFGEGSRLTVL.

The rearrangement joins TRBV29-1 to TRBJ2-7, with D maybe TRBD2 (5 bases). The CDR3 totals 14 residues. Germline CDR1 and CDR2: SQVTM and ANQGSEA. V was pared by 4 bases and J by 8 bases, with 21 bases between. In nucleotides, the CDR3 is TGCAGCGTTGTGGAAGCGCCCAGAGGGTTTCAGCAGTACTTC. This codes for CSVVEAPRGFQQYF.

This sequence joins TRBV4-2 and TRBJ2-5; TRBD2 matches at 8 bases. The V gene's germline CDR1 is LGHNA and CDR2 YNFKEQ. Trimming took 0 bases from V and 5 from J; bases not matched to a gene: 14. The CDR3 sequence is 18 residues long. DNA of the CDR3: TGTGCCAGCAGCCAAGAATTTCCCCCAGCGGGAGAACTGGAGACCCAGTACTTC. Its protein product is CASSQEFPPAGELETQYF.

The chain links TRBV2 to TRBJ1-5; 9 bases are shared with TRBD1. J lost 7 bases, V lost 4 bases, and 8 bases had no gene match. This CDR3 region has 15 residues. CDR1 SNHLY and CDR2 FYNNEI come from the germline V gene. CDR3 protein: CASSGGTGQGQPQHF. CDR3 sequence (DNA): TGTGCCAGCAGTGGAGGGACAGGGCAAGGACAGCCCCAGCATTTT.

The rearrangement links TRBV7-8 to TRBJ1-5; 12 bases are a match to TRBD1. J lost 2 bases, V lost 3 bases, and 11 bases had no gene match. This CDR3 region has 19 residues. Germline values: CDR1 SGHVS, CDR2 FQNEAQ. The CDR3 DNA reads TGTGCCAGCAGCTTTAGCTTCCGGGACAGGGGGCAGGGCAATCAGCCCCAGCATTTT. It encodes CASSFSFRDRGQGNQPQHF.

This chain joins TRBV19 and TRBJ2-5; D not certain. CDR3 length: 17 residues. The V gene's germline CDR1 is LNHDA and CDR2 SQIVND (reference sequence). With 5 bases removed from V and 2 bases from J, the gap between germline ends came to 21 bases. CDR3 DNA: TGTGCCAGTAGTTCCCCCCTGACATCAAGCACTCAAGAGACCCAGTACTTC. It yields the protein CASSSPLTSSTQETQYF. The entire variable domain, with the rest obtained from reference TRBV19 and TRBJ2-5, is as follows: DGGITQSPKYLFRKEGQNVTLSCEQNLNHDAMYWYRQDPGQGLRLIYYSQIVNDFQKGDIAEGYSVSREKKESFPLTVTSAQKNPTAFYLCASSSPLTSSTQETQYFGPGTRLLVL.

The CDR3, as DNA: TGTGCCAGCAGCGGGACAGGGGGATACGAGCAGTACTTC. Translated: CASSGTGGYEQYF. The rearrangement uses TRBV2 and TRBJ2-7, with 11 bases identical to TRBD1. From germline, CDR1 is SNHLY and CDR2 FYNNEI. The V segment lost 6 bases and the J segment 4 bases; nucleotides outside the gene matches: 2. This CDR3 has 13 residues.

J is TRBJ2-5 and V is TRBV2, with D perhaps matching TRBD2 (6 bases). CDR1 SNHLY and CDR2 FYNNEI come from the germline V gene. CDR3 length: 11 residues. V was trimmed by 8 bases and J by 5 bases, leaving 9 bases between them. DNA of the CDR3: TGTGCCAGCGAGGAGGGGGAGACCCAGTACTTC. Its protein product is CASEEGETQYF.

This clone has more than one count but fewer than ten. The rearrangement joins TRBV7-2 to TRBJ1-6, with 7 bases lining up with TRBD1. The CDR3 runs 14 residues. Per the germline V gene, CDR1 is SGHTA and CDR2 is FQGNSA. Trimming cost V 5 bases and J 17 bases; bases outside gene matches: 15. CDR3 bases: TGTGCCAGCAGCACCGGAATAAAACAGGGGCCCGTCCACTTT. Translating it yields CASSTGIKQGPVHF.

V and J are TRBV5-5 and TRBJ1-4; 9 bases line up with TRBD1. V trimming: 4 bases; J trimming: 2 bases; junction bases outside the gene matches: 6. CDR3 size: 16 residues. Germline V gene lookup returns CDR1 SGHKS and CDR2 YYEKEE (reference sequence). CDR3 sequence reads: CASSRDRGSTNEKLFF. In nucleotides, the CDR3 is TGTGCCAGCAGCAGAGACAGGGGGTCTACTAATGAAAAACTGTTTTTT.

J is TRBJ2-1 and V is TRBV5-1; 9 bases match TRBD2. V shed 4 bases and J 2 bases; nucleotides not matched to a gene: 16. Per the germline V gene, CDR1 is SGHRS and CDR2 is YFSETQ. This CDR3 has 19 amino acids. The CDR3 DNA reads TGCGCCAGCAGCCCGGGTGTACTAGCGGGCTCTCCCCCCTACAATGAGCAGTTCTTC. The encoded protein is CASSPGVLAGSPPYNEQFF.